This T cell receptor (beta chain) was documented in a study of shared clonotypes between healthy human individuals. Overall study: The plates for each donor numbered three CD4 naive, three CD4 memory, two CD8 naive and one CD8 memory. Broader study findings: Shared across four donors were around 5% of the naive CD4 clonotypes.

Cells designated naive CD8 were CD45RO-negative and were positively selected for CCR7, with terminally differentiated effector memory CD45RA+ cells excluded. Data came from immunoSEQ multiplex PCR; TCRdb stores just in-frame clones and leaves some out. This sample has 660,000 or so clones; approximately 96% occur once, and the top ten carry about 0.11%. Comment on this clone: Its antigen is not identified.

This TCR was sampled from a woman aged 25-40 years in good health. Sequences were obtained from naive CD8+ T cells sorted from blood.

DNA of the CDR3: TGTGCCAGCAGTGAAGTCCTCGACAGGGCGCTTGGAGTGGGAAATCAGCCCCAGCATTTT. It translates to CASSEVLDRALGVGNQPQHF. The chain carries TRBV6-1 and TRBJ1-5, with TRBD1 matching 7 bases. The CDR3 consists of 20 residues. Germline values: CDR1 MNHNS, CDR2 SASEGT. V gave up 1 base and J gave up 4 bases; unmatched junction bases: 19.